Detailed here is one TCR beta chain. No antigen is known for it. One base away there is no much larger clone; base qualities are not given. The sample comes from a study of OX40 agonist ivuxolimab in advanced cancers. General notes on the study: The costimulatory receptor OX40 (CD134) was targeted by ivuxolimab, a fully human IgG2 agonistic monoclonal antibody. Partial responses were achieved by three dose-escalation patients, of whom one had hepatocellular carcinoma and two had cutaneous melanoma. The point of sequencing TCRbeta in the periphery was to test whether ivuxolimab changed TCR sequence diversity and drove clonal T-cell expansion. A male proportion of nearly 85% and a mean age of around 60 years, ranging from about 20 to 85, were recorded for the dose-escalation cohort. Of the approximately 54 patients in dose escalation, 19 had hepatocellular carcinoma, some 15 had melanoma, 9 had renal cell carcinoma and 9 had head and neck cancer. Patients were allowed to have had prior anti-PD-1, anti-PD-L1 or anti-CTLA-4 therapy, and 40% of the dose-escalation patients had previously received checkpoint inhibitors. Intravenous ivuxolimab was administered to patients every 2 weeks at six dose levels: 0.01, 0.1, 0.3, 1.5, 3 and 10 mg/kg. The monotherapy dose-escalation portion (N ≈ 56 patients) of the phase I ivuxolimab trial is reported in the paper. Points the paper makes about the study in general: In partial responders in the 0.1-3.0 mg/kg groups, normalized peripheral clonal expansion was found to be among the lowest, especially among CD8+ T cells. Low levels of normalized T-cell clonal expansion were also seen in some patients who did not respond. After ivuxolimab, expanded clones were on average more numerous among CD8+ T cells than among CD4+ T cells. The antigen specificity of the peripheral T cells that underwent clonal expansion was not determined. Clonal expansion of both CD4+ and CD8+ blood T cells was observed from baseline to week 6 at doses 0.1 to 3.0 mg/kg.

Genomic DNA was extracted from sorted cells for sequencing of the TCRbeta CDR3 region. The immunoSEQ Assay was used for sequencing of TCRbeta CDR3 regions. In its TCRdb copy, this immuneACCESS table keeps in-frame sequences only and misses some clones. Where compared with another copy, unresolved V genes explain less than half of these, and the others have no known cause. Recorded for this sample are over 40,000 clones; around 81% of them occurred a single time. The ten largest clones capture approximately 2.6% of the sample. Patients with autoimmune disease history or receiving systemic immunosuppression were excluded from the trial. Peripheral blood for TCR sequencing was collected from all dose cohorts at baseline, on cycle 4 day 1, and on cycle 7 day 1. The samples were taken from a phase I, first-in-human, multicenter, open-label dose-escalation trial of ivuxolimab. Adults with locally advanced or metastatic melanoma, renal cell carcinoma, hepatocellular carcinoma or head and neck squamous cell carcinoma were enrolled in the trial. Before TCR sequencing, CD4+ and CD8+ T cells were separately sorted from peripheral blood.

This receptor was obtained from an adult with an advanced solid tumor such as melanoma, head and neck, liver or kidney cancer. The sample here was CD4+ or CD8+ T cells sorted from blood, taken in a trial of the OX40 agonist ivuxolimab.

The CDR3 corresponds to CASSSRLEYEQYF. The DNA sequence follows: TGTGCCAGCAGCTCCCGGCTGGAGTACGAGCAGTACTTC. This chain joins TRBV11-2 to TRBJ2-7, with no D gene named confidently. The CDR3, cysteine through phenylalanine, is 13 amino acids long. Only CDR3 DNA is held: 39 bases, read in frame from base 1. CDR1 and CDR2 (SGHAT, FQNNGV) derive from the germline V gene. V is shortened by 4 bases, J by 4 bases, and the region joining them spans 11 bases.